A selection of T cell receptor beta chains follows, all from one sample in a study of shared clonotypes between healthy human individuals. Clones were sequenced by immunoSEQ multiplex PCR, and TCRdb holds only the in-frame ones, with some missing. The sample records roughly 850,000 clones, about 96% being singletons. What was sequenced was naive CD8+ T cells sorted from blood. The receptors originated from a man aged 25 to 45 in good health. Both conserved end residues are part of each CDR3. Each record gives: V gene, CDR3 protein.

V: TRBV7-9; CDR3: CASSSWFPGANVLTF
V: TRBV10-3; CDR3: CAISGTGGQKLFF
V: TRBV4-1; CDR3: CASSHLGTGELFF
V: TRBV29-1; CDR3: CSVVVADASYEQYF
V: TRBV11-2; CDR3: CASSFASPPSSYNEQFF
V: TRBV9; CDR3: CASSVGGQGKYNEQFF
V: TRBV13; CDR3: CASSGAGENTDTQYF
V: TRBV7-3; CDR3: CASSSGTSGSIAHNEQFF
V: TRBV28; CDR3: CASSLVYPGQVQETQYF
V: TRBV9; CDR3: CASSVRGWNTEAFF
V: TRBV4-1; CDR3: CASSQDPLAGISYEQYF
V: TRBV11-2; CDR3: CASSQGLAGVNEQFF
V: TRBV5-1; CDR3: CASSLSPNRGPSTGELFF
V: TRBV28; CDR3: CASSFGSNTIYF
V: TRBV4-1; CDR3: CASSEPGLSYEQYF
V: TRBV5-1; CDR3: CASSSSGTGGFVEETQYF
V: TRBV7-3; CDR3: CASSLLTSGNEQFF
V: TRBV7-9; CDR3: CASSQGQGGELFF
V: TRBV15; CDR3: CATSPAGSSYEQYF
V: TRBV27; CDR3: CASSFLASEQFF
V: TRBV25-1; CDR3: CASVGGDYEQYF
V: TRBV19; CDR3: CASSIDSHGYTF
V: TRBV7-9; CDR3: CALTGEASRVNTEAFF
V: TRBV15; CDR3: CATSRTGGNTEAFF
V: TRBV4-3; CDR3: CASSQWQGYLQHF
V: TRBV6-5; CDR3: CASSFRTYNEQFF
V: TRBV29-1; CDR3: CSVEGNPLAGLGNEQFF
V: TRBV6-1; CDR3: CASSESRTSTRYQPQHF
V: TRBV29-1; CDR3: CSVQPGQGAVRQYF
V: TRBV5-1; CDR3: CASSLGTSGSYEQYF
V: TRBV5-4; CDR3: CASSPWAPADEQFF
V: TRBV7-2; CDR3: CASSLTWGRVWDEQFF
V: TRBV10-2; CDR3: CASSEGPGSSYEQYF
V: TRBV10-2; CDR3: CASSIPGQHYNEQFF
V: TRBV29-1; CDR3: CSVEVRGYEQYF
V: TRBV10-2; CDR3: CASSEQENSYEQYF
V: TRBV19; CDR3: CASSKGLLNEQFF
V: TRBV27; CDR3: CASSKGYNEQFF
V: TRBV4-2; CDR3: CASSQVEGLAGVGTGELFF
V: TRBV7-9; CDR3: CASSPDPLLAGELFF
V: TRBV19; CDR3: CASSIQPTSGRNNEQFF
V: TRBV29-1; CDR3: CSVDRGLMNTEAFF
V: TRBV7-9; CDR3: CASSSWDRENHEQYF
V: TRBV4-2; CDR3: CASSRSDEQYF
V: TRBV7-2; CDR3: CASSLYINEQFF